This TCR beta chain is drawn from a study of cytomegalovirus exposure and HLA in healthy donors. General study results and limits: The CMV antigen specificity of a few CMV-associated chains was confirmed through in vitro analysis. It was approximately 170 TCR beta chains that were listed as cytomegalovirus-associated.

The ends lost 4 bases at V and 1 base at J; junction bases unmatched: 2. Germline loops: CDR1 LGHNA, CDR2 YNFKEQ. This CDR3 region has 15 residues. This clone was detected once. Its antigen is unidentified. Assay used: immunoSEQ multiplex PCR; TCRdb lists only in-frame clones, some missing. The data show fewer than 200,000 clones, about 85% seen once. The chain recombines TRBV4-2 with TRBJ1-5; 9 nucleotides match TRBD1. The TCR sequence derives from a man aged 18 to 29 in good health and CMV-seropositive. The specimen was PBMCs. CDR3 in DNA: TGTGCCAGCAGCCGAGGACAGGGGAGCAATCAGCCCCAGCATTTT. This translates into CASSRGQGSNQPQHF.